The sequence of this T cell receptor beta chain was determined in a study of blood T cell repertoires in COVID-19. Looking at the study overall: The study drew acute and convalescent COVID-19 samples from the United States, Italy and Spain.

CDR1 is SGHTA and CDR2 is FQGNSA in the germline V gene. The V gene lost 0 bases and the J gene lost 3 bases, with 9 bases spanning the gap. CDR3 length equals 14 residues. Clones were read by immunoSEQ multiplex PCR, and TCRdb kept only the in-frame ones, dropping some. The sample carries about 99,000 clones, approximately 87% recorded once. The sequenced material came from peripheral blood. The receptor was isolated from a middle-aged man with acute or convalescent COVID-19. The chain links TRBV7-2 to TRBJ2-7; no reliable D call. The DNA for the CDR3 is TGTGCCAGCAGCTTAGCGGGCAGCTACTACGAGCAGTACTTC. Residues: CASSLAGSYYEQYF.